Each of the 21 T cell receptor beta chains below was sequenced from the same sample in a study of blood T cell repertoires in COVID-19. This table comes from immunoSEQ multiplex PCR, and its TCRdb copy is limited to in-frame clones, with some not included. The table shows 200,000 to 250,000 clones, with 70% to 85% occurring only once. Sequenced input: peripheral blood. The origin of the receptors is a woman aged 40 to 49 with active or convalescent COVID-19.

The chain has TRBV7-8 and TRBJ2-6; 8 bases match TRBD1. V lost 5 bases, J lost 4 bases, and 10 bases stayed unmatched. Germline-derived CDR1 and CDR2 are SGHVS and FQNEAQ. CDR3 size: 17 residues. The CDR3 DNA reads TGTGCCAGCAGCGGAGACAGGGGTGGGGCCGGGGCCAACGTCCTGACTTTC. This gives the protein CASSGDRGGAGANVLTF.

V is TRBV28 and J is TRBJ2-1; 7 nucleotides line up with TRBD1. Germline loops: CDR1 MDHEN, CDR2 SYDVKM. The V gene end was trimmed by 3 bases and the J gene end by 8 bases; junction bases not matched to a gene: 7. This CDR3 is built from 14 residues. The DNA of the CDR3 is TGTGCCAGCAGTTTGTGGACAGGCAACGATGAGCAGTTCTTC. This translates into CASSLWTGNDEQFF.

This sequence joins TRBV19 and TRBJ2-1; 15 positions agree with TRBD2. Trimming at V came to 5 bases and at J to 5 bases, leaving 7 bases not matched to a gene. This CDR3 has 17 amino acids. Germline V CDR1 and CDR2: LNHDA, SQIVND (reference sequence). This CDR3 is CASSSRTSGGAHNEQFF. The DNA of the CDR3 is TGTGCCAGTAGTTCGAGGACTAGCGGGGGGGCACACAATGAGCAGTTCTTC.

The genes are TRBV12-1 and TRBJ1-5; the D segment call TRBD1 is taken from the table without a DNA check. TRBV12-1 is flagged as a pseudogene. There are 16 residues in the CDR3. DNA of the CDR3: TGTGCCAGCAGCGCCCGGGACAGGGGAAACAATCAGCCCCAGCATTTT. As protein: CASSARDRGNNQPQHF.

This clone has a single count. The chain combines TRBV5-6 with TRBJ2-3; 9 bases fit TRBD1. V was pared by 4 bases and J by 4 bases, with 4 bases of the junction left unmatched. The CDR3 extends over 14 amino acids. CDR1 is SGHDT, CDR2 YYEEEE, per germline. For the CDR3, the DNA is TGTGCCAGCAGCGCGGACAGGGGCGCAGATACGCAGTATTTT. Residues: CASSADRGADTQYF.

The rearrangement uses TRBV5-4 and TRBJ1-3, with D unresolved. With 0 bases removed from V and 0 bases from J, the gap between germline ends came to 13 bases. Looked up from germline, CDR1 is SGHNT and CDR2 is YYREEE (reference sequence). This CDR3 contains 17 residues. Here the CDR3 reads CASSLGFGLNSGNTIYF. In DNA, the CDR3 is TGTGCCAGCAGCTTGGGGTTCGGACTCAACTCTGGAAACACCATATATTTT.

A few counts support this clone. The rearrangement joins TRBV19 to TRBJ1-1, with D possibly being TRBD1 (5 bases). Between the trimmed V and J ends, which lost 6 bases and 5 bases, there was a span of 19 bases. Looked up from germline, CDR1 is LNHDA and CDR2 is SQIVND (reference sequence). This CDR3 has 15 amino acids. CDR3 coding DNA: TGTGCCAGTAGCGATCACCCCACAGGAGGGACTGAAGCTTTCTTT. This gives the protein CASSDHPTGGTEAFF.

The chain recombines TRBV19 with TRBJ1-1; 7 nucleotides line up with TRBD1. CDR1 is LNHDA, CDR2 SQIVND, per germline (reference sequence). The CDR3 contains 13 residues. With V trimmed by 8 bases and J by 5 bases, 8 bases remained unmatched. Here the CDR3 reads CASLAGGQTEAFF. The CDR3, as DNA: TGTGCCAGTCTGGCAGGGGGTCAAACTGAAGCTTTCTTT.

V gene TRBV10-3 combines with J gene TRBJ1-2, with D unclear. The germline V gene encodes CDR1 ENHRY and CDR2 SYGVKD. The CDR3 has 14 amino acids. V gave up 8 bases and J gave up 7 bases, with 20 bases separating them. The CDR3 is CAIGEDTNRGGYTF. In DNA, the CDR3 is TGTGCCATCGGGGAAGACACCAACCGGGGTGGCTACACCTTC.

The chain joins TRBV12-3 or TRBV12-4 to TRBJ1-4; no firm D call. V was trimmed by 5 bases and J by 7 bases, leaving 5 bases between them. This CDR3 region has 11 residues. The DNA of the CDR3 is TGTGCCAGCAGTATGAGTGAAAAACTGTTTTTT. This encodes CASSMSEKLFF.

As concerns this clone: Other DNA sequences in the sample encode the same CDR3. The CDR3 loop is CASSLGQGAYNEQFF. In DNA form, the CDR3 reads TGCGCCAGCAGCCTAGGACAGGGGGCCTACAATGAGCAGTTCTTC. The J gene is TRBJ2-1, the V gene TRBV5-1; 10 nucleotides agree with TRBD1. Germline assignment: CDR1 SGHRS and CDR2 YFSETQ. V lost 4 bases and J lost 2; bases outside the gene matches: 3. This CDR3 spans 15 amino acids. Based on the CDR3 plus reference TRBV5-1 and TRBJ2-1, the full variable domain is KAGVTQTPRYLIKTRGQQVTLSCSPISGHRSVSWYQQTPGQGLQFLFEYFSETQRNKGNFPGRFSGRQFSNSRSEMNVSTLELGDSALYLCASSLGQGAYNEQFFGPGTRLTVL.

The table lists this clone with a few counts. This chain connects TRBV6-1 to TRBJ1-1, with a tentative D call TRBD1 (5 bases). The V gene lost 3 bases and the J gene lost 11 bases, with 13 bases spanning the gap. This CDR3 region has 12 residues. Germline V gene sequence: CDR1 MNHNS, CDR2 SASEGT. CDR3 loop: CASSDNRISAFF. In DNA, the CDR3 is TGTGCCAGCAGTGACAACAGGATCTCGGCTTTCTTT.

This clone was picked up many times. The chain couples TRBV9 to TRBJ1-1, with D possibly TRBD1 on 5 matching bases. Trimming stripped 0 bases from V and 6 bases from J, with 12 bases between. Germline loops: CDR1 SGDLS, CDR2 YYNGEE. This CDR3 has 14 amino acids. The CDR3 DNA follows: TGTGCCAGCAGCGTAGGGTTAGGGGTGGCTGAAGCTTTCTTT. The encoded protein is CASSVGLGVAEAFF.

This rearrangement joins TRBV7-8 to TRBJ1-2; perhaps TRBD1 as D (6 bases). This CDR3 has 16 amino acids. Germline assignment: CDR1 SGHVS and CDR2 FQNEAQ. V was clipped by 0 bases and J by 2 bases, with 13 bases between them. Written as DNA, the CDR3 is TGTGCCAGCAGCTTAGCAAGGGGGAAGGGGAACTATGGCTACACCTTC. Protein sequence: CASSLARGKGNYGYTF.

V is TRBV5-6 and J is TRBJ1-1, with TRBD1 matching 8 bases. The CDR3 totals 13 residues. Looked up from germline, CDR1 is SGHDT and CDR2 is YYEEEE. J was trimmed by 3 bases and V by 3 bases; bases with no gene match: 1. This chain's CDR3 is CASSWTGHTEAFF. The CDR3 nucleotides are TGTGCCAGCAGCTGGACAGGGCACACTGAAGCTTTCTTT. The full variable domain, with the rest looked up from reference TRBV5-6 and TRBJ1-1, is DAGVTQSPTHLIKTRGQQVTLRCSPKSGHDTVSWYQQALGQGPQFIFQYYEEEERQRGNFPDRFSGHQFPNYSSELNVNALLLGDSALYLCASSWTGHTEAFFGQGTRLTVV.

The CDR3 loop reads CAYARVPGSYEQYF. CDR3 DNA sequence: TGTGCCTATGCCAGGGTCCCAGGCTCCTACGAGCAGTACTTC. The chain employs TRBV30 and TRBJ2-7, with TRBD1 as a possible D gene (5 bases). Trimming stripped 7 bases from V and 0 bases from J, with 16 bases between. Per germline, CDR1 GTSNPN and CDR2 SVGIG (reference sequence). The length of the CDR3 is 14 residues. The complete variable domain, with remaining parts taken from reference TRBV30 and TRBJ2-7, reads SQTIHQWPATLVQPVGSPLSLECTVEGTSNPNLYWYRQAAGRGLQLLFYSVGIGQISSEVPQNLSASRPQDRQFILSSKKLLLSDSGFYLCAYARVPGSYEQYFGPGTRLTVT.

The sample holds many counts of this clone. The chain uses TRBV3-1 (or the pseudogene TRBV3-2) and TRBJ2-7; TRBD1 is a possible D gene (5 bases). CDR3 length: 14 residues. The germline V gene has CDR1 LGHDT and CDR2 YNNKEL (reference sequence). V lost 1 base and J lost 4, with 11 bases in between. CDR3 protein: CASSQGQGPYEQYF. Here the CDR3 DNA reads TGTGCCAGCAGCCAAGGGCAGGGCCCGTACGAGCAGTACTTC.

The rearrangement uses TRBV20-1 and TRBJ1-1; no definite D call. Trimming removed 5 bases from V and 5 bases from J, with 9 bases in between. The CDR3 loop spans 11 amino acids. Germline CDR1 DFQATT, CDR2 SNEGSKA (reference sequence). This chain's CDR3 is CSADLETEAFF. The CDR3 nucleotides read TGCAGTGCTGACCTAGAGACTGAAGCTTTCTTT.

The rearrangement uses TRBV5-1 and TRBJ1-6; a weak D match, TRBD1 (6 bases). The CDR3 is 16 amino acids. In germline, CDR1 is SGHRS, CDR2 YFSETQ. V lost 4 bases to trimming and J lost 5 bases, with 16 bases between them. In nucleotides, the CDR3 is TGCGCCAGCAGCGTTACAGGGTTTCCCGATAATTCACCCCTCCACTTT. It is translated as CASSVTGFPDNSPLHF.

This chain connects TRBV11-2 to TRBJ2-3; D gene ambiguous. The CDR3 contains 16 residues. The germline CDR1 and CDR2 sequences are SGHAT and FQNNGV. V was clipped by 2 bases and J by 0 bases, with 12 bases between them. CDR3 in DNA: TGTGCCAGCAGCTTATCGGTAACGTCTAGCACAGATACGCAGTATTTT. Protein: CASSLSVTSSTDTQYF.

The V call is TRBV10-3, the J call TRBJ2-6; TRBD1 matches 7 bases. The CDR3 is made up of 12 amino acids. V shed 0 bases, J shed 17 bases, and the junction held 4 bases outside the gene matches. In germline, CDR1 is ENHRY, CDR2 SYGVKD. The DNA for the CDR3 is TGTGCCATCAGTGAGTCGCCGGGGACAGTGACTTTC. This encodes CAISESPGTVTF.